This T cell receptor beta chain was retrieved from a study of control samples from healthy donors and cancer patients. The repertoire was sequenced with immunoSEQ multiplex PCR; TCRdb's copy has only in-frame clones and lacks some. Of approximately 88,000 clones listed, approximately 90% are singletons. The sequence was collected from a woman aged 25 to 39 in good health. The sequencing sample was made of blood.

The chain's CDR3 is CASSQSRSSHYGYTF. In DNA form, the CDR3 reads TGTGCCAGCAGCCAATCAAGATCTTCCCACTATGGCTACACCTTC. The rearrangement joins TRBV3-1 (or the pseudogene TRBV3-2) to TRBJ1-2; D ambiguous. Trimming cost V 2 bases and J 3 bases, with 13 bases left between them. This CDR3 spans 15 amino acids. Germline lookup yields CDR1 LGHDT and CDR2 YNNKEL (reference sequence).